This TCR beta chain was documented in a study of cytomegalovirus exposure and HLA in healthy donors. Study at large: Early on, a data release was issued that held 85 million to 95 million unique TCRs from HLA-typed donors. The study, taken as a whole, reports: At a 0.05 false discovery rate, a later analysis found 15,000 to 20,000 TCR beta sequences to be associated with HLA alleles. In a later analysis, a missense DCLRE1C variant was linked to TCR beta V- and J-gene trimming.

In its sample, this clone was seen many times. Its cognate antigen is unknown. Each donor's status was that of a healthy bone marrow donor. Germline V gives CDR1 SGHRS, CDR2 YFSETQ. V lost 2 bases, J lost 4 bases, and 7 bases lay in between. The CDR3 spans 13 residues. Primers: 60 Vbeta forward and 13 Jbeta reverse. The repertoire was sequenced with immunoSEQ multiplex PCR; TCRdb's copy has only in-frame clones and lacks some. Of roughly 130,000 clones listed, roughly three quarters are singletons. V and J are TRBV5-1 and TRBJ2-1; D not certain. Sequenced input: PBMCs. This receptor was obtained from a female donor in good health and CMV-seronegative. The CDR3 spells CASSFGSYNEQFF. In DNA, the CDR3 is TGCGCCAGCAGCTTCGGGTCTTACAATGAGCAGTTCTTC.